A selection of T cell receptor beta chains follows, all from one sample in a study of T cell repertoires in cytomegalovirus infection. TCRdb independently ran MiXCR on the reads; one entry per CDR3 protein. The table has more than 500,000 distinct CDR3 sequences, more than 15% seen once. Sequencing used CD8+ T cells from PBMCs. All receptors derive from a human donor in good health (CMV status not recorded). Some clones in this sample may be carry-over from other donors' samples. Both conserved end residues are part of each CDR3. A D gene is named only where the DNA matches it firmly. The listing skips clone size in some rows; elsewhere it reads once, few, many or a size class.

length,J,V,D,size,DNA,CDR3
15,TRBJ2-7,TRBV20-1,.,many,TGCAGTGCTAGAGATTTGGAAAGGGCCTCCTACGAGCAGTACTTC,CSARDLERASYEQYF
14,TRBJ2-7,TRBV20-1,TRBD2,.,TGCAGTGCTCACTGGACTAGCGGAACCTACGAGCAGTACTTC,CSAHWTSGTYEQYF
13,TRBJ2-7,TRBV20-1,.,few,TGCAGTGCCCGCCCCCCGACTGACTACGAGCAGTACTTC,CSARPPTDYEQYF
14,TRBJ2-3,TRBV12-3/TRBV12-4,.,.,TGTGCCAGCAGGACCGCTCTTTACACAGATACGCAGTATTTT,CASRTALYTDTQYF
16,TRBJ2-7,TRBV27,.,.,TGTGCCAGCAGTTTCTCTCTGGGAGGCCTCGCCTACGAGCAGTACTTC,CASSFSLGGLAYEQYF
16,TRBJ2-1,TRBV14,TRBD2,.,TGTGCCAGCAGCCTACTAGCGGGGGCGGATTACAATGAGCAGTTCTTC,CASSLLAGADYNEQFF
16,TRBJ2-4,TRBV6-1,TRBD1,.,TGTGCCAGCAGAGGACAGGGGTCGCTAGCCAAAAACATTCAGTACTTC,CASRGQGSLAKNIQYF
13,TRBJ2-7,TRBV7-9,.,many,TGTGCCAGCAGCTTAGAGGTTCGTTACGAGCAGTACTTC,CASSLEVRYEQYF
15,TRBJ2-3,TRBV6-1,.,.,TGTGCCAGCAGTCAATCATGGACCGGCACAGATACGCAGTATTTT,CASSQSWTGTDTQYF
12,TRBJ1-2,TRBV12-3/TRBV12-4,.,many,TGTGCCAGCAGTGACGTAGGGTATGGCTACACCTTC,CASSDVGYGYTF
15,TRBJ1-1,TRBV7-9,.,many,TGTGCCAGCAGCCCTCGGGGATCAGGAAAGCTTGAAGCTTTCTTT,CASSPRGSGKLEAFF
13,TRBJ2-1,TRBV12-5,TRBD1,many,TGTGCTAGTGGTTTGGATACAGGGGATGAGCAGTTCTTC,CASGLDTGDEQFF
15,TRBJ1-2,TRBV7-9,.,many,TGTGCCAGCAGCCATTCACAGGGAGGAGACTATGGCTACACCTTC,CASSHSQGGDYGYTF
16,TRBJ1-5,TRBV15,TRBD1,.,TGTGCCACCAGCAGAATTGGGACAGAATTAAATCAGCCCCAGCATTTT,CATSRIGTELNQPQHF
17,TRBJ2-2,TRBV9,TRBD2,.,TGTGCCAGCAGCGTAGCTTGGGGAGGGCCTGACACCGGGGAGCTGTTTTTT,CASSVAWGGPDTGELFF
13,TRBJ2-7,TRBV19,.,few,TGTGCCAGTACCCCCGGGTCGGTGGGCGAGCAGTACTTC,CASTPGSVGEQYF
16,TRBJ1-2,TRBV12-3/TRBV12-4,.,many,TGTGCCAGCAGCCGATTCCTTAATGATGGGGGCTATGGCTACACCTTC,CASSRFLNDGGYGYTF
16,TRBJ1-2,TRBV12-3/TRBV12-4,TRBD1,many,TGTGCCAGCAGTTCCGCGAGTGAACAGGGGTTGGGGGGCTACACCTTC,CASSSASEQGLGGYTF
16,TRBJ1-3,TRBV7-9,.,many,TGTGCCAGCAGGGCTTCAGGGGACCCTGGCGGAAACACCATATATTTT,CASRASGDPGGNTIYF
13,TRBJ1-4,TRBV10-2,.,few,TGCGCCAGTACCAGGGTTTATGCTGAAAAACTGTTTTTT,CASTRVYAEKLFF
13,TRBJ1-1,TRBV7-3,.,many,TGTGCCAGCAGCTTACTAGGGAGCACTGAAGCTTTCTTT,CASSLLGSTEAFF
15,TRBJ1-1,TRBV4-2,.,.,TGTGCCAGCAGCCAAGAGCCAGGGCTAATATCTGAAGCTTTCTTT,CASSQEPGLISEAFF
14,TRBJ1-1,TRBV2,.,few,TGTGCCAGCAGAGCCAGGGTGGGGAACACTGAAGCTTTCTTT,CASRARVGNTEAFF
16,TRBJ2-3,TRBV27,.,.,TGTGCCAGCAGTTTAGCGGCGGGGCGAAGCACAGATACTCAGGATTTT,CASSLAAGRSTDTQDF
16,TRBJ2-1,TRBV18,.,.,TGTGCCAGCTCACCGGCACTGGGGGGACCAATCAATGAGCAGTTCTTC,CASSPALGGPINEQFF
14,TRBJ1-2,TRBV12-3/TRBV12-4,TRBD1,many,TGTGCCAGCAGTTTAAGGCAGGGGGGCTATGGCTACACCTTC,CASSLRQGGYGYTF
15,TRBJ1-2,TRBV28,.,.,TGTGCCAGCAGCCCTTTCTCGGGGGGCCTCTATGGCTACACCTTC,CASSPFSGGLYGYTF
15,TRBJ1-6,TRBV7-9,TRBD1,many,TGTGCCAGCACAGGGGGGATCTCCTATAATTCACCCCTCCACTTT,CASTGGISYNSPLHF
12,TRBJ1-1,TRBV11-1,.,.,TGTGCCAGCAGCCAGGGCGCGGCCAAGGCTTTCTTT,CASSQGAAKAFF
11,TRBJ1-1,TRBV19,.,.,TGTGCGACGGGCCGACCCACTGAAGCTTTCTTT,CATGRPTEAFF
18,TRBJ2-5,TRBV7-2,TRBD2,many,TGTGCCAGCAGCTTAGGAGCAGTTTGGGCGGGGGAAGGAGAGACCCAGTACTTC,CASSLGAVWAGEGETQYF
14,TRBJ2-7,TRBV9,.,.,TGTGCCAGCAGCCCCGAGAACTCGCACAGGGAGCAGTACTTC,CASSPENSHREQYF
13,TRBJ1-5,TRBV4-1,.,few,TGCGCCAGCAGCCAAGGAGGGAGGCAGCCCCAGCATTTT,CASSQGGRQPQHF
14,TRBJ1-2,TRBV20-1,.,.,TGCAGTGCCATAGTCCCGGGGACAAACTATGGCTACACCTTC,CSAIVPGTNYGYTF
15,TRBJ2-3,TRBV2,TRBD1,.,TGTGCCAGCAGTGATGGACAGGGGGCAACAGATACGCAGTATTTT,CASSDGQGATDTQYF
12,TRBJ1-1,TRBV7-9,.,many,TGTGCCAGCAGTTCAGGGAGAGATGAAGCTTTCTTT,CASSSGRDEAFF
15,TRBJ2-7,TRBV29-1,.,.,TGCAGCGTGGGAGAATCCAGGAGGTTGCTGTACGAGCAGTACTTC,CSVGESRRLLYEQYF
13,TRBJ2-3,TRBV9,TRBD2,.,TGTGCCAGCAGCGTATCGGGGGGGGATACGCAGTATTTT,CASSVSGGDTQYF
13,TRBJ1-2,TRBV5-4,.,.,TGTGCCAGCAGCTTGGTGATGGTGGAGGGCTACACCTTC,CASSLVMVEGYTF
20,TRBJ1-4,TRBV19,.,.,TGTGCCAGTAGTATAGTTCGCGGCAGGGAAAACCCTCCAGCTAATGAAAAACTGTTTTTT,CASSIVRGRENPPANEKLFF
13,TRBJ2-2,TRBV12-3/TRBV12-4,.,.,TGTGCCAGCAGTTTAAGGAGAACCGGGGAGCTGTTTTTT,CASSLRRTGELFF
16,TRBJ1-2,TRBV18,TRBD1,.,TGTGCCAGCTCACCACTCGTGGCAGGGGGCTTTGGTGGCTACACCTTC,CASSPLVAGGFGGYTF
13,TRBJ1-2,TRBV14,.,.,TGTGCCAGCAGCCAAGAGTTCAGGGTTGGCTACACCTTC,CASSQEFRVGYTF